What follows are 23 T cell receptor beta chains derived from one specimen sequenced in a study of blood T cell repertoires in COVID-19. Sequencing was performed with immunoSEQ multiplex PCR; in TCRdb, only in-frame clones are kept and a portion is missing. The data show just under 350,000 clones, more than 70% seen once. Sequencing used peripheral blood. These receptor sequences come from a man in his thirties or forties with active or convalescent COVID-19.

The chain couples TRBV5-1 to TRBJ1-4; D remains unclear. Between the trimmed V and J ends, which lost 0 bases and 6 bases, there was a span of 9 bases. The CDR3 has 14 amino acids. Germline CDR1 SGHRS, CDR2 YFSETQ. CDR3 in DNA: TGCGCCAGCAGCTTGGGAGGGCGAGATGAAAAACTGTTTTTT. Residues: CASSLGGRDEKLFF.

The CDR3 DNA sequence: TGTGCCAGCAGCCTCCACTCGGGGAACCCCTACGAGCAGTACTTC. Protein sequence: CASSLHSGNPYEQYF. This rearrangement joins TRBV4-2 to TRBJ2-7; a possible D gene is TRBD2 (5 bases). Trimming shortened V by 4 bases and J by 2 bases, and 15 bases separated the two germline ends. CDR1 and CDR2 (germline): LGHNA, YNFKEQ. This CDR3 is 15 amino acids long.

The chain combines TRBV30 with TRBJ1-6, with a tentative D call TRBD1 (6 bases). Per germline, CDR1 GTSNPN and CDR2 SVGIG (reference sequence). Trimming removed 2 bases at V and 5 bases at J, with 25 bases between. This CDR3 has 19 residues. CDR3 region: CAWSTGRGQWGGHNSPLHF. The CDR3 DNA follows: TGTGCCTGGAGTACGGGCCGGGGCCAGTGGGGGGGCCATAATTCACCCCTCCACTTT. The full variable domain, completed using reference TRBV30 and TRBJ1-6, is SQTIHQWPATLVQPVGSPLSLECTVEGTSNPNLYWYRQAAGRGLQLLFYSVGIGQISSEVPQNLSASRPQDRQFILSSKKLLLSDSGFYLCAWSTGRGQWGGHNSPLHFGNGTRLTVT.

The V gene is TRBV2, the J gene TRBJ2-2; 13 positions agree with TRBD2. The CDR3 loop spans 16 amino acids. V trimming: 2 bases; J trimming: 5 bases; junction bases outside the gene matches: 2. The V gene's germline CDR1 is SNHLY and CDR2 FYNNEI. The CDR3 sequence: CASSETSGRGTGELFF. The DNA for the CDR3 is TGTGCCAGCAGTGAAACTAGCGGGAGGGGGACCGGGGAGCTGTTTTTT.

This chain uses TRBV11-3 with TRBJ2-3; tentatively, D is TRBD2 (6 bases). The CDR3 has 15 residues. Germline V CDR1 and CDR2: SGHNT, YENEEA. V shed 3 bases and J shed 3 bases, with 13 bases lying between them. CDR3 sequence reads: CASSLRAGGTDTQYF. CDR3 in DNA: TGTGCCAGCAGCTTGAGGGCTGGAGGGACAGATACGCAGTATTTT.

The chain employs TRBV29-1 and TRBJ2-7, with TRBD2 matching over 11 bases. After removal of 4 bases from V and 3 bases from J, the junction contained 2 bases not matched to a gene. This CDR3 has 13 amino acids. The germline gives CDR1 SQVTM, CDR2 ANQGSEA. CDR3 bases: TGCAGCGTTGTAGGACTAGCGGGCTACGAGCAGTACTTC. As protein: CSVVGLAGYEQYF.

This CDR3 is CASSLTAGVVYEQYF. CDR3 nucleotide sequence: TGCGCCAGCAGCTTGACTGCAGGGGTCGTCTACGAGCAGTACTTC. The chain joins TRBV5-1 to TRBJ2-7; TRBD1 might be the D (6 bases). Trimming took off 1 base at V and 3 bases at J, with 14 bases between the two ends. CDR1 SGHRS and CDR2 YFSETQ come from the germline V gene. This CDR3 spans 15 amino acids.

This chain connects TRBV7-2 to TRBJ1-5; unclear D gene. Per germline, CDR1 SGHTA and CDR2 FQGNSA. This CDR3 is 17 amino acids long. V dropped 0 bases and J dropped 5 bases, with 17 bases sitting between them. CDR3 DNA sequence: TGTGCCAGCAGCTTAGCGGTAGGAAGGGAGCGTGATCAGCCCCAGCATTTT. It translates to CASSLAVGRERDQPQHF. Together with reference TRBV7-2 and TRBJ1-5, the CDR3 gives the full variable domain: GAGVSQSPSNKVTEKGKDVELRCDPISGHTALYWYRQSLGQGLEFLIYFQGNSAPDKSGLPSDRFSAERTGGSVSTLTIQRTQQEDSAVYLCASSLAVGRERDQPQHFGDGTRLSIL.

Note on this clone: Other DNA sequences from this sample encode an identical CDR3 as well. Here the CDR3 reads CASSLTGSGNTIYF. DNA of the CDR3: TGTGCCAGCAGTTTAACAGGGAGTGGAAACACCATATATTTT. This chain joins TRBV28 and TRBJ1-3, with D possibly matching TRBD1 (6 bases). V was cut by 2 bases and J by 3 bases, with 8 bases left in between. The CDR3 is made up of 14 amino acids. Germline V lookup: CDR1 MDHEN, CDR2 SYDVKM.

This chain joins TRBV4-1 and TRBJ1-1; unclear D gene. Deletions cut 3 bases from V and 11 bases from J, with 19 bases between. This CDR3 spans 14 amino acids. In germline, CDR1 is MGHRA, CDR2 YSYEKL. DNA for the CDR3: TGCGCCAGCAGCCATGCGGGGTCAACTCTTCGGGCTTTCTTT. It specifies CASSHAGSTLRAFF.

The J gene is TRBJ1-1, the V gene TRBV2, with 7 nucleotides matching TRBD1. The V segment lost 6 bases and the J segment 7 bases; nucleotides outside the gene matches: 17. CDR1 is SNHLY and CDR2 is FYNNEI in the germline V gene. CDR3 size: 16 residues. CDR3 amino acids: CASSAGGATGRFEAFF. CDR3 in DNA: TGTGCCAGCAGCGCCGGGGGGGCGACAGGGAGGTTTGAAGCTTTCTTT. Full variable domain (outside the CDR3, taken from reference TRBV2 and TRBJ1-1): EPEVTQTPSHQVTQMGQEVILRCVPISNHLYFYWYRQILGQKVEFLVSFYNNEISEKSEIFDDQFSVERPDGSNFTLKIRSTKLEDSAMYFCASSAGGATGRFEAFFGQGTRLTVV.

The V call is TRBV7-9, the J call TRBJ2-5; 7 positions agree with TRBD2. Per the germline V gene, CDR1 is SEHNR and CDR2 is FQNEAQ (reference sequence). There are 15 residues in the CDR3. J lost 5 bases, V lost 1 base, and 7 bases had no gene match. CDR3 residues: CASSLGPGRRETQYF. In DNA form, the CDR3 reads TGTGCCAGCAGCTTAGGCCCCGGGAGGCGGGAGACCCAGTACTTC.

This clone was seen a handful of times. The J gene is TRBJ1-2, the V gene TRBV24-1; TRBD1 matches at 12 bases. Germline V lookup: CDR1 KGHDR, CDR2 SFDVKD. CDR3 length: 17 amino acids. The junction had 13 bases not matched to a gene; V was cut back by 5 bases and J by 7 bases. Here the CDR3 reads CATSGAPGQGAESGYTF. In DNA form, the CDR3 reads TGTGCCACCAGTGGGGCCCCGGGACAGGGGGCTGAAAGTGGCTACACCTTC.

The rearrangement uses TRBV28 and TRBJ2-1; D is uncertain. Trimming took off 10 bases at V and 9 bases at J, with 19 bases between the two ends. The CDR3 has 13 residues. CDR1 is MDHEN, CDR2 SYDVKM, per germline. CDR3 DNA: TGTGCCATCAAGCCGACTCCCCCCAGTGAGCAGTTCTTC. Protein sequence: CAIKPTPPSEQFF. The whole variable domain, filled in from reference TRBV28 and TRBJ2-1, reads DVKVTQSSRYLVKRTGEKVFLECVQDMDHENMFWYRQDPGLGLRLIYFSYDVKMKEKGDIPEGYSVSREKKERFSLILESASTNQTSMYLCAIKPTPPSEQFFGPGTRLTVL.

This chain links TRBV15 with TRBJ1-2; tentative D call: TRBD1 (6 bases). This CDR3 has 15 residues. Trimming removed 5 bases at V and 6 bases at J, with 19 bases between. Per germline, CDR1 LNHNV and CDR2 YYDKDF (reference sequence). Written as DNA, the CDR3 is TGTGCCACCAGCGCAGGGGACCCCACGTCCCATGGCTACACCTTC. Protein sequence: CATSAGDPTSHGYTF.

The gene calls are TRBV29-1 and TRBJ2-6, with 10 positions matching TRBD1. With 5 bases clipped from V and 3 bases from J, the junction kept 4 bases outside the gene matches. The CDR3 spans 15 residues. CDR1 and CDR2 from the germline V gene are SQVTM and ANQGSEA. Here the CDR3 DNA reads TGCAGCGTTTCAGGACAGGGGGTTGGGGCCAACGTCCTGACTTTC. Translation gives CSVSGQGVGANVLTF.

In nucleotides, the CDR3 is TGTGCTAGTGGTTTCGGGAGGGGCCCGGGAGTGGCAGATACGCAGTATTTT. Translated, it gives CASGFGRGPGVADTQYF. The gene calls are TRBV12-5 and TRBJ2-3, with TRBD2 matching 8 bases. This CDR3 is built from 17 residues. Germline V gene data show CDR1 as LGHNT and CDR2 as FRNRAP. V lost 3 bases and J lost 4; bases outside the gene matches: 12.

This clone was seen more than once but under ten times. The V call is TRBV30, the J call TRBJ2-1, with 12 bases identical to TRBD2. Looked up from germline, CDR1 is GTSNPN and CDR2 is SVGIG (reference sequence). The CDR3 is 16 amino acids. V was clipped by 1 base and J by 6 bases; unmatched bases: 7. This chain's CDR3 is CAWSEKTSGSSNEQFF. DNA of the CDR3: TGTGCCTGGAGTGAAAAGACTAGCGGGAGCTCCAATGAGCAGTTCTTC.

The V and J genes are TRBV7-6 and TRBJ2-3; weak D call: TRBD2 (7 bases). The germline V gene encodes CDR1 SGHVS and CDR2 FNYEAQ. V gave up 3 bases and J gave up 3 bases, with 22 bases separating them. CDR3 length: 18 residues. CDR3 nucleotides: TGTGCCAGCAGCTTTCGCGAGGGGGGGCTGGTCCGTACAGATACGCAGTATTTT. As protein: CASSFREGGLVRTDTQYF.

V and J are TRBV10-3 and TRBJ2-7; 8 bases are shared with TRBD1. Germline CDR1 reads ENHRY; CDR2 reads SYGVKD. The ends lost 4 bases at V and 7 bases at J; junction bases unmatched: 27. This CDR3 has 20 amino acids. The chain's CDR3 is CAISGPSGSQGARPSGEQYF. The CDR3 region has the DNA TGTGCCATCAGTGGCCCGTCTGGGAGTCAGGGGGCCCGCCCGTCGGGAGAGCAGTACTTC.

The V call is TRBV21-1, the J call TRBJ1-5; TRBD1 was called by the table and not checked on the DNA. TRBV21-1 is listed as a pseudogene. CDR3 size: 20 residues. CDR3 nucleotides: TGTGCCAGCAGCGCCCCCGGGACAGGGCGGGAGCGATCGAGCAATCAGCCCCAGCATTTT. Its translation: CASSAPGTGRERSSNQPQHF.

The rearrangement joins TRBV11-2 to TRBJ2-1; 8 bases line up with TRBD2. The CDR3 is 16 residues long. After removal of 5 bases from V and 4 bases from J, the junction contained 10 bases not matched to a gene. The germline V gene encodes CDR1 SGHAT and CDR2 FQNNGV. The CDR3 sequence: CASSPAVAGFYNEQFF. CDR3 nucleotides: TGTGCCAGCAGCCCCGCGGTAGCGGGATTTTACAATGAGCAGTTCTTC.

This rearrangement joins TRBV4-3 to TRBJ2-3, with 9 bases lining up with TRBD2. Trimming cost V 1 base and J 4 bases; bases outside gene matches: 9. This CDR3 is 17 amino acids long. Germline V gene lookup returns CDR1 LGHNA and CDR2 YSLEER. CDR3 sequence: CASSQAPGLASPDTQYF. The CDR3 DNA follows: TGCGCCAGCAGCCAAGCGCCGGGACTAGCTTCCCCAGATACGCAGTATTTT.